This section outlines one T cell receptor (beta chain) sequence together with its context. Its antigen remains unknown. The sample comes from a study of T cells after posttransplantation cyclophosphamide. Sequencing used immunoSEQ multiplex PCR; TCRdb keeps in-frame clones, though not all of them. There are under 15,000 clones in the sample; approximately 82% occur only once, and under 0.9% lies in the top ten. General study points: After PTCy, TRB diversity resembled that of CNI/methotrexate controls.

CDR1 and CDR2 (germline): MDHEN, SYDVKM. V was pared by 3 bases and J by 5 bases, with 7 bases of the junction left unmatched. The CDR3 consists of 16 residues. The sample taken for sequencing was memory CD4+ T cells sorted from PBMCs. The genes are TRBV28 and TRBJ1-5; 10 nucleotides align to TRBD1. The receptor was derived from a man over 45 in good health, CMV-negative, and a related stem cell transplant donor. CDR3 residues: CASSLTGTGEDQPQHF. In DNA, the CDR3 is TGTGCCAGCAGTTTGACCGGGACAGGGGAGGATCAGCCCCAGCATTTT.